This note documents a single TCR beta chain sequence. Authors' data handling: Scientists estimated how many nucleated cells there were by amplifying reference gene primers. Assay: immunoSEQ multiplex PCR; the TCRdb copy retains only in-frame clones and omits some. The V and J calls and clone size come from that table; D and trimming were worked out from the DNA. Here the sample spans around 230,000 clones, about nine tenths being singletons. This entry is derived from a study of blood T cell repertoires in COVID-19. Looking at the study overall: T cells, B-cell-depleted T cells, or PBMCs provided the cDNA or gDNA that served as material.

CDR1 is ENHRY, CDR2 SYGVKD, per germline. The CDR3 totals 15 residues. V dropped 10 bases and J dropped 4; count of bases not matched to a gene: 10. J is TRBJ1-6 and V is TRBV10-3; TRBD1 agrees at 7 bases. This sequence originates from a man aged 55 to 69 who had recovered from COVID-19. Sequencing used peripheral blood. The CDR3 spells CATLDRVDYNSPLHF. DNA of the CDR3: TGTGCCACCTTAGACAGGGTGGATTATAATTCACCCCTCCACTTT.